Many counts were recorded for the clone carrying this TCR beta chain. Antigen unknown. The sample originates from a study of T cells in Graves' hyperthyroidism and ophthalmopathy. Broader study findings: A 13 V-J model separated ophthalmopathy from stable hyperthyroidism. For ophthalmopathy, model prediction preceded onset by a median approximately 6 months.

Uncontrolled infection, other autoimmune disease, pregnancy or lactation disqualified patients from enrolment. The CDR3 is made up of 13 amino acids. The V gene lost 2 bases and the J gene lost 0 bases, with 5 bases spanning the gap. Germline V gene lookup returns CDR1 MNHNS and CDR2 SASEGT. Amplification targeted TCR beta CDR3 regions from RNA transcripts. First-round RT-PCR of the TCR CDR3 relied on the HTBI primer set. TCRdb ran MiXCR on the multiplex PCR reads and lists one entry per CDR3 protein. The repertoire holds about 400,000 distinct CDR3 sequences, with approximately 15% as singletons. The sequence was collected from a woman in her twenties or thirties with Graves' hyperthyroidism. The chain carries TRBV6-1 and TRBJ2-7; a possible D gene is TRBD1 (5 bases). The sequencing sample was made of blood. The CDR3 sequence is CASSEQGSYEQYF. Here the CDR3 DNA reads TGTGCCAGCAGTGAACAGGGCTCCTACGAGCAGTACTTC.